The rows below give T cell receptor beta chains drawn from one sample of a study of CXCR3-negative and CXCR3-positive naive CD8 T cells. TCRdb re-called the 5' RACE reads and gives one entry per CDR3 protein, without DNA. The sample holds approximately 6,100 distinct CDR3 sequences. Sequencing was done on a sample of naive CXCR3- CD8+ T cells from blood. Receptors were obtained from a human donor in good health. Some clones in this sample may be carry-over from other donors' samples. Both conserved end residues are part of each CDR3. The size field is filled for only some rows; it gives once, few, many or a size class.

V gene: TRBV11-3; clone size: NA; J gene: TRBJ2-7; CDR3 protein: CASGRRDYEQYF
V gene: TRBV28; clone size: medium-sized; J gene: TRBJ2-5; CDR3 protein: CASRGSGGPQETQYF
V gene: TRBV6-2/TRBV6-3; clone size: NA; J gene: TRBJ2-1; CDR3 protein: CASSLNDEQFF
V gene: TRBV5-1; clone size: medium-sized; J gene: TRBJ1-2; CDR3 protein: CASSLDTPNYGYTF
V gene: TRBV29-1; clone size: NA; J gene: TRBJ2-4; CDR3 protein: CSVVLSFLAKNIQYF
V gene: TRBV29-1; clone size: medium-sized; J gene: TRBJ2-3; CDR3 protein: CSAEGGSTDTQYF
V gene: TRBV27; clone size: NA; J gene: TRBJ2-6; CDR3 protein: CASSPAGANVLTF
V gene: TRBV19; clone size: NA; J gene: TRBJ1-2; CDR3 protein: CASSTRPISYSGYTF
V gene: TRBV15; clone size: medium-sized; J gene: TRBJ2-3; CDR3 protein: CATSLGQGGTTDTQYF
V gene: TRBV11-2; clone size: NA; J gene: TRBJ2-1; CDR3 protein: CASSPLAGGPSNEQFF
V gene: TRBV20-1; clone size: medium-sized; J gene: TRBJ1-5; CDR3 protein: CSARYPGWVSNQPQHF
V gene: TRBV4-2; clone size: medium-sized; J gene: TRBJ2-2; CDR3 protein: CASSKKGHAGSHTGELFF
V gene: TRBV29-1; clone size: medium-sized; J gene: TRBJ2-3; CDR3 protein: CSTGSSGNTQYF
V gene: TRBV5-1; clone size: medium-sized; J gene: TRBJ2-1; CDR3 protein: CANGTSGGADEQFF
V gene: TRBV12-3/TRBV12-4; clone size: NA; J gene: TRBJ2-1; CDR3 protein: CASWSGRPNEQFF
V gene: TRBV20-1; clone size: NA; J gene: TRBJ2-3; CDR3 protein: CSARDRVPLTDTQYF
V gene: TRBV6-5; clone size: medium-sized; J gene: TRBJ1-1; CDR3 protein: CASSYMTMNTEAFF
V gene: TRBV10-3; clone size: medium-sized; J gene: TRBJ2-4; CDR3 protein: CAISESLDRDRGNIQYF
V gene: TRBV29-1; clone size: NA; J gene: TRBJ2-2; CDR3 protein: CSVLAGTGITGELFF
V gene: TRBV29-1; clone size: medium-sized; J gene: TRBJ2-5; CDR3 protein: CSPIIDETQYF
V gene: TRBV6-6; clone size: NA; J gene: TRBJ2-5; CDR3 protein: CASREGGETQYF
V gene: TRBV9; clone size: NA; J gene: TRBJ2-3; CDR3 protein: CASSGAGQTDTQYF
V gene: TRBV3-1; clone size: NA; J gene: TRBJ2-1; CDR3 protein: CASSQGDSRLGEQFF
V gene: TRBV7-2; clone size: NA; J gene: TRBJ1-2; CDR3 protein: CASSKHRAGFPDGYTF
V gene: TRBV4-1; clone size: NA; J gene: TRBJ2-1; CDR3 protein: CASSGTSGRNEQFF
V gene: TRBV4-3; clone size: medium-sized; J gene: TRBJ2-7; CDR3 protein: CASSQDSGGGYEQYF
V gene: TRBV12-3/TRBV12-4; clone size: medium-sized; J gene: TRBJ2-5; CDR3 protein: CASTLSGRDQETQYF
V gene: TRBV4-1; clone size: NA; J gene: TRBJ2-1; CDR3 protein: CASSQEAGYYNEQFF
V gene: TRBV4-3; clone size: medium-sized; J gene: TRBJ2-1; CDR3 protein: CASSPSGRAKSEQFF
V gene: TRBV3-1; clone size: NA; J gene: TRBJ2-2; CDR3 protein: CARSQEAGFYTGELFF
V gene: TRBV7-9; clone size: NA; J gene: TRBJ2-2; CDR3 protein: CASSLMDNANTGELFF
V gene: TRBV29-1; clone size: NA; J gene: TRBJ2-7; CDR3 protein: CSVEPLAGEDSREQYF
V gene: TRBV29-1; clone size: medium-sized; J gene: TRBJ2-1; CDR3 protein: CSVWTGNEQFF
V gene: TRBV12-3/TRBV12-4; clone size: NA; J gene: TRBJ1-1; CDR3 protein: CASSLAQAHEAFF
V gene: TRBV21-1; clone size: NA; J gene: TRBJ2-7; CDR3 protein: CASRRPKKRTGRIGYEQYF
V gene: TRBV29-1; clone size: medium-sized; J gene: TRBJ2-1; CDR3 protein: CSGLTSGRPRGSYNEQFF
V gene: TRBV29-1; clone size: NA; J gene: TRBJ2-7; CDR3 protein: CSVRASNEQYF
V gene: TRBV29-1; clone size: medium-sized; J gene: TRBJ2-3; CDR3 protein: CSVEGLPGQGSRYF
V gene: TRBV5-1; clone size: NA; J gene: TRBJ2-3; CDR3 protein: CASSLGLAGVGTDTQYF
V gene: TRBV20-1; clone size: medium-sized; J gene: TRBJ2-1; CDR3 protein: CSADGSLAKNNEQFF
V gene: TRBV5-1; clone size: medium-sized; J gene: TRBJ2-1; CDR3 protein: CASREQGNNEQFF
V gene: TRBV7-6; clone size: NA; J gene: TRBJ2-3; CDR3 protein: CASSFQAGGTDTQYF
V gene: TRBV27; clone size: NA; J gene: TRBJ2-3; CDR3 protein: CASSFLDPGTGGTDTQYF
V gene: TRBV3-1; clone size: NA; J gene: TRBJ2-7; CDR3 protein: CASSHRDSYEQYF
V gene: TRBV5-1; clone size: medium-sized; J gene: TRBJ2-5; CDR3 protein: CASSLATGLETQYF
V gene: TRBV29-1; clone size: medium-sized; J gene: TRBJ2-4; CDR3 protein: CSGLQKNIQYF